This T cell receptor beta chain was sequenced for a study of T-cell reconstitution after alpha-beta-depleted transplantation in children. Points from the study as a whole: In patients about two months after transplant, alpha-beta T cells reportedly arose from several hundred expanded graft clones. High day-60 TCRbeta diversity in some patients came from surviving recipient T cells and thymic progenitors. By one year post-transplant, T-cell counts and diversity largely arose from T cells that were newly produced.

Between the trimmed V and J ends, which lost 6 bases and 6 bases, there was a span of 17 bases. CDR1 SGHTA and CDR2 FQGNSA come from the germline V gene. CDR3 length equals 15 residues. This clonotype has just a few counts. Its specificity is not known. Researchers prepared the TCRbeta library using unique molecular identifiers, the study reports. MiXCR was run by TCRdb on the PCR reads, yielding one entry per CDR3 protein. The sample records about 440,000 distinct CDR3 sequences, 43% being singletons. The rearrangement joins TRBV7-2 to TRBJ2-2; D is unresolved. The sequenced sample was PBMCs, obtained before TCRalphabeta/CD19-depleted stem cell transplant. This TCR derives from a girl aged 2-15 years with aplastic anemia, due to receive a stem cell transplant. In DNA, the CDR3 is TGTGCCAGCAGGTCCTTCCCGGGTTTTCCCGGGGAGCTGTTTTTT. This gives the protein CASRSFPGFPGELFF.